The 20 T cell receptor beta chains listed next were all sequenced from one sample in a study of cytotoxic CD8 clonotypes in ibrutinib-treated CLL. Sequenced by immunoSEQ multiplex PCR; TCRdb stores in-frame clones only, minus some. The sample carries 330,000 or so clones, roughly two thirds recorded once. Sequencing was performed on PBMCs, taken after 36 months of ibrutinib treatment. These receptors all come from a human donor with chronic lymphocytic leukemia.

CDR3 in DNA: TGTGCCAGCAGCTTTCGACAGGGAGGCTACGAGCAGTACTTC. This translates into CASSFRQGGYEQYF. J is TRBJ2-7 and V is TRBV7-2; a weak D match, TRBD1 (7 bases). CDR1 is SGHTA, CDR2 FQGNSA, per germline. V was clipped by 3 bases and J by 3 bases, with 12 bases between them. The CDR3 contains 14 residues.

The J gene is TRBJ1-2, the V gene TRBV9; 7 nucleotides line up with TRBD1. This CDR3 comprises 11 residues. Germline V gene lookup returns CDR1 SGDLS and CDR2 YYNGEE. V lost 6 bases to trimming and J lost 13 bases; unmatched junction nucleotides: 9. In DNA, the CDR3 is TGTGCCAGCAACCTAGGACAGGTCAGCACCTTC. It yields the protein CASNLGQVSTF. Complete variable domain (other parts from reference TRBV9 and TRBJ1-2): DSGVTQTPKHLITATGQRVTLRCSPRSGDLSVYWYQQSLDQGLQFLIQYYNGEERAKGNILERFSAQQFPDLHSELNLSSLELGDSALYFCASNLGQVSTFGSGTRLTVV.

J is TRBJ2-1 and V is TRBV9; TRBD2 is a possible D gene (5 bases). CDR3 length: 16 amino acids. Germline-derived CDR1 and CDR2 are SGDLS and YYNGEE. V was shortened by 4 bases and J by 0 bases, with 14 bases between the two germline ends. In DNA form, the CDR3 reads TGTGCCAGCAGCCCTCAGAGGGCTAACTCCTACAATGAGCAGTTCTTC. Translating it yields CASSPQRANSYNEQFF.

V usage is TRBV5-5 and J usage is TRBJ2-1; 11 bases agree with TRBD2. V was clipped by 0 bases and J by 6 bases; unmatched bases: 11. CDR3 length: 18 amino acids. CDR1 SGHKS and CDR2 YYEKEE come from the germline V gene (reference sequence). For the CDR3, the DNA is TGTGCCAGCAGCTTGGCCGCTAGCGGGAGGCTCAATCTCAATGAGCAGTTCTTC. This codes for CASSLAASGRLNLNEQFF.

This clone has just a few counts. The chain carries TRBV27 and TRBJ1-5; the match to TRBD1 covers 12 bases. Germline CDR1 MNHEY, CDR2 SMNVEV (reference sequence). The CDR3 runs 20 residues. After removal of 3 bases from V and 1 base from J, the junction contained 13 bases not matched to a gene. CDR3 coding DNA: TGTGCCAGCAGTTTTGGTCCGGGACAGGGGGCGAGGGGGAGCAATCAGCCCCAGCATTTT. Its protein product is CASSFGPGQGARGSNQPQHF.

This chain joins TRBV15 and TRBJ1-1; D not certain. The V gene lost 3 bases and the J gene lost 5 bases, with 16 bases spanning the gap. Germline assignment: CDR1 LNHNV and CDR2 YYDKDF (reference sequence). The CDR3 length is 15 residues. As DNA, the CDR3 is TGTGCCACCAGCAGGGAGAGGGTGGAGTTTACTGAAGCTTTCTTT. Translation: CATSRERVEFTEAFF.

The genes are TRBV7-8 and TRBJ2-7; TRBD2 agrees at 10 bases. V lost 1 base to trimming and J lost 0 bases; unmatched junction nucleotides: 6. Germline V gene lookup returns CDR1 SGHVS and CDR2 FQNEAQ. The CDR3 has 17 amino acids. CDR3 DNA: TGTGCCAGCAGCTTAGGGCTAGCGGGGGACACCTCCTACGAGCAGTACTTC. Amino acid sequence: CASSLGLAGDTSYEQYF.

This chain uses TRBV5-4 with TRBJ2-5, with D perhaps TRBD2 (6 bases). The V gene's germline CDR1 is SGHNT and CDR2 YYREEE (reference sequence). V gave up 2 bases and J gave up 5 bases, with 19 bases separating them. The CDR3 contains 16 residues. CDR3 nucleotides: TGTGCCAGCAGCTTCTCCACTCTTATGGGGAGGGAGACCCAGTACTTC. Translating gives CASSFSTLMGRETQYF.

The chain has TRBV2 and TRBJ1-5; D may be TRBD1 (6 bases). Germline V lookup: CDR1 SNHLY, CDR2 FYNNEI. CDR3 length: 15 residues. The V gene lost 6 bases and the J gene lost 2 bases, with 14 bases spanning the gap. The CDR3 coding sequence is TGTGCCAGCAGAGTTACAGGGTTGGGCAATCAGCCCCAGCATTTT. This codes for CASRVTGLGNQPQHF.

This clone was detected once. The chain carries TRBV9 and TRBJ2-3; perhaps TRBD1 as D (6 bases). V lost 3 bases and J 6 bases, leaving 11 bases between the germline ends. Per germline, CDR1 SGDLS and CDR2 YYNGEE. The CDR3 is 13 residues long. CDR3 sequence: CASSASDSDTQYF. Written as DNA, the CDR3 is TGTGCCAGCAGCGCCTCGGACAGTGATACGCAGTATTTT.

This clone has just a few counts. The chain links TRBV7-3 to TRBJ1-2, with a possible D match to TRBD1 (5 bases). Germline lookup yields CDR1 SGHTA and CDR2 FQGTGA. The CDR3 is 14 amino acids. Trimming left V 4 bases short and J 3 bases short, with 12 bases between. The CDR3, as DNA: TGTGCCAGCAGCTCCGGAACAGGAGACTATGGCTACACCTTC. Amino acids: CASSSGTGDYGYTF.

This chain connects TRBV2 to TRBJ2-2, with 7 bases identical to TRBD1. Germline assignment: CDR1 SNHLY and CDR2 FYNNEI. The CDR3 is 14 residues long. J lost 7 bases, V lost 6 bases, and 8 bases had no gene match. The CDR3 here is CASRQTSGGGELFF. As DNA, the CDR3 is TGTGCCAGCAGGCAGACCTCAGGGGGCGGGGAGCTGTTTTTT.

The chain links TRBV7-9 to TRBJ2-2; possible D gene TRBD1, 5 bases. CDR1 is SEHNR and CDR2 is FQNEAQ in the germline V gene (reference sequence). V was cut by 5 bases and J by 5 bases, with 15 bases left in between. The CDR3 loop spans 15 amino acids. CDR3 region: CASSQTRAWTGELFF. DNA for the CDR3: TGTGCCAGCAGCCAGACCAGGGCCTGGACCGGGGAGCTGTTTTTT.

V usage is TRBV6-6 and J usage is TRBJ1-3, with 8 bases fitting TRBD1. The germline CDR1 and CDR2 sequences are MNHNY and SVGAGI (reference sequence). J gave up 3 bases and V 5 bases, and 6 bases lay outside the gene matches. CDR3 length: 15 residues. CDR3 protein: CASSPGGAGGNTIYF. CDR3 in DNA: TGTGCCAGCAGTCCAGGGGGCGCGGGTGGAAACACCATATATTTT.

This clone has a handful of counts. J is TRBJ2-1 and V is TRBV29-1, with 14 bases matching TRBD2. Germline assignment: CDR1 SQVTM and CDR2 ANQGSEA. The CDR3 spans 17 residues. V dropped 6 bases and J dropped 0; count of bases not matched to a gene: 7. The CDR3 nucleotides are TGCAGCGTCGCGGGACTAGCGGGGGAGTTCTCCTACAATGAGCAGTTCTTC. Translated: CSVAGLAGEFSYNEQFF.

The V and J genes are TRBV6-1 and TRBJ1-6; possibly TRBD1 for D (6 bases). The ends were cut back, 3 bases at V and 9 bases at J, with 9 bases in the middle. Germline loops: CDR1 MNHNS, CDR2 SASEGT. This CDR3 is 13 amino acids long. The CDR3 spells CASSDQGSSPLHF. The CDR3 nucleotides read TGTGCCAGCAGTGACCAGGGGAGTTCACCCCTCCACTTT.

This clone has a handful of counts. The chain has TRBV5-8 and TRBJ1-4; D remains unclear. CDR3 length: 11 residues. The V gene's germline CDR1 is SGHTS and CDR2 YDEGEE. V lost 5 bases, J lost 14 bases, and 13 bases lay in between. CDR3 protein: CASRVSSRLFF. The CDR3 bases are TGTGCCAGCAGAGTATCCTCTAGGCTGTTTTTT.

V is TRBV2 and J is TRBJ2-5, with 12 bases identical to TRBD1. Germline trimming cut 5 bases from V and 5 bases from J; bases unmatched to any gene: 6. The CDR3 contains 15 residues. Per germline, CDR1 SNHLY and CDR2 FYNNEI. CDR3 in amino acids: CASSPGQGARETQYF. Here the CDR3 DNA reads TGTGCCAGCAGTCCGGGACAGGGGGCGCGGGAGACCCAGTACTTC.

The chain uses TRBV11-2 and TRBJ2-7; no definite D call. The CDR3 is made up of 11 amino acids. The V end lost 5 bases, the J end lost 2 bases, and 4 bases lay between the germline ends. Germline assignment: CDR1 SGHAT and CDR2 FQNNGV. CDR3: CASSATYEQYF. The CDR3 nucleotides are TGTGCCAGCAGCGCAACCTACGAGCAGTACTTC. Filled out from reference TRBV11-2 and TRBJ2-7, the complete variable domain reads EAGVAQSPRYKIIEKRQSVAFWCNPISGHATLYWYQQILGQGPKLLIQFQNNGVVDDSQLPKDRFSAERLKGVDSTLKIQPAKLEDSAVYLCASSATYEQYFGPGTRLTVT.

This CDR3 is CASSEYARGQRYEQYF. In DNA, the CDR3 is TGTGCCAGCAGTGAATACGCCAGGGGGCAGAGGTACGAGCAGTACTTC. V and J are TRBV6-1 and TRBJ2-7; 8 bases line up with TRBD1. This CDR3 is 16 amino acids long. From germline, CDR1 is MNHNS and CDR2 SASEGT. V lost 2 bases, J lost 4 bases, and 10 bases stayed unmatched.